The 13 T cell receptor beta chains reported below all come from one sample, sequenced in a study of cytomegalovirus exposure and HLA in healthy donors. The PCR ran on 60 Vbeta and 13 Jbeta primers. The table came from immunoSEQ multiplex PCR; TCRdb's copy has only in-frame clones and leaves some out. The data contain 200,000 to 300,000 clones, about 81% of them singletons. The sample comprised PBMCs. These receptors all come from a woman between 40 and 50 years old in good health and CMV-seropositive.

This chain links TRBV6-5 with TRBJ2-7; 12 bases map to TRBD2. Germline CDR1 and CDR2: MNHEY and SVGAGI. The V and J ends lost 5 bases and 2 bases, in that order; junction bases with no gene match: 1. CDR3 length: 14 residues. The CDR3 region has the DNA TGTGCCAGCAGTCGGACTAGCGGGGCCTACGAGCAGTACTTC. It yields the protein CASSRTSGAYEQYF.

The genes are TRBV7-2 and TRBJ1-4; the match to TRBD1 covers 10 bases. V lost 4 bases, J lost 0 bases, and 2 bases stayed unmatched. The CDR3 runs 16 residues. Germline V lookup: CDR1 SGHTA, CDR2 FQGNSA. The CDR3 nucleotides read TGTGCCAGCAGCTGGGGACAGGGGCCAACTAATGAAAAACTGTTTTTT. This codes for CASSWGQGPTNEKLFF.

The chain uses TRBV30 and TRBJ1-2; 9 positions match TRBD1. The ends lost 1 base at V and 4 bases at J; junction bases unmatched: 1. Per the germline V gene, CDR1 is GTSNPN and CDR2 is SVGIG (reference sequence). The CDR3 is 13 amino acids. In DNA, the CDR3 is TGTGCCTGGAGTGAGGACAGGGGCTATGGCTACACCTTC. This encodes CAWSEDRGYGYTF.

The gene calls are TRBV7-9 and TRBJ1-3; no clear D. The germline gives CDR1 SEHNR, CDR2 FQNEAQ (reference sequence). The CDR3 is 13 residues long. The V end lost 3 bases, the J end lost 1 base, and 4 bases lay between the germline ends. CDR3 in amino acids: CASSFNSGNTIYF. The CDR3 bases are TGTGCCAGCAGCTTCAATTCTGGAAACACCATATATTTT.

V and J are TRBV18 and TRBJ2-5, with TRBD2 matching over 8 bases. Germline V gene lookup returns CDR1 KGHSH and CDR2 LQKENI. The V and J ends lost 3 bases and 4 bases, in that order; junction bases with no gene match: 16. The CDR3 consists of 18 residues. DNA for the CDR3: TGTGCCAGCTCACCCTCGGTTGGAAGAATAGCGGGGCTAGAGACCCAGTACTTC. Amino acid sequence: CASSPSVGRIAGLETQYF.

The V gene is TRBV7-2, the J gene TRBJ2-3; 14 positions agree with TRBD2. V shed 2 bases, J shed 3 bases, and the junction held 7 bases outside the gene matches. The CDR3 length is 18 residues. Per the germline V gene, CDR1 is SGHTA and CDR2 is FQGNSA. In DNA form, the CDR3 reads TGTGCCAGCAGCTTACCGAAGACTAGCGGGAGGGCAACAGATACGCAGTATTTT. This codes for CASSLPKTSGRATDTQYF.

The chain couples TRBV19 to TRBJ1-2, with 7 bases that match TRBD1. This CDR3 region has 12 residues. Germline CDR1 reads LNHDA; CDR2 reads SQIVND (reference sequence). Trimming at V came to 7 bases and at J to 7 bases, leaving 6 bases not matched to a gene. The DNA of the CDR3 is TGTGCCAGTACCTTAGACAGGGCTGGCTACACCTTC. Its translation: CASTLDRAGYTF.

The rearrangement joins TRBV5-6 to TRBJ1-5, with 9 bases identical to TRBD1. Germline V lookup: CDR1 SGHDT, CDR2 YYEEEE. CDR3 size: 17 residues. With 0 bases clipped from V and 2 bases from J, the junction kept 6 bases outside the gene matches. Written as DNA, the CDR3 is TGTGCCAGCAGCTTGGGAGCGGGACAGGGAGGCAATCAGCCCCAGCATTTT. Its translation: CASSLGAGQGGNQPQHF.

The chain joins TRBV5-4 to TRBJ1-2; 10 nucleotides match TRBD1. The germline V gene encodes CDR1 SGHNT and CDR2 YYREEE (reference sequence). V was pared by 0 bases and J by 4 bases, with 12 bases of the junction left unmatched. CDR3 size: 18 residues. CDR3 region: CASSLAGTGEVVRYGYTF. CDR3 DNA: TGTGCCAGCAGCTTGGCGGGGACAGGGGAGGTAGTTCGCTATGGCTACACCTTC. The entire variable domain, with the rest obtained from reference TRBV5-4 and TRBJ1-2, is as follows: ETGVTQSPTHLIKTRGQQVTLRCSSQSGHNTVSWYQQALGQGPQFIFQYYREEENGRGNFPPRFSGLQFPNYSSELNVNALELDDSALYLCASSLAGTGEVVRYGYTFGSGTRLTVV.

The V call is TRBV2, the J call TRBJ2-7; perhaps TRBD2 as D (6 bases). CDR1 and CDR2 (germline): SNHLY, FYNNEI. Trimming pared 3 bases from V and 2 bases from J, leaving 14 bases between. CDR3 length: 15 residues. The CDR3 loop reads CASSDSGTSTYEQYF. In nucleotides, the CDR3 is TGTGCCAGCAGTGATTCCGGGACTTCGACCTACGAGCAGTACTTC.

This clone has just one count. The rearrangement links TRBV7-6 to TRBJ2-1; the D gene is possibly TRBD2 (5 bases). The CDR3 spans 17 residues. The V gene lost 2 bases and the J gene lost 3 bases, with 17 bases spanning the gap. From germline, CDR1 is SGHVS and CDR2 FNYEAQ. The CDR3 DNA reads TGTGCCAGCAGCTTATCTTTCGGGGTCAGTGGCTACAATGAGCAGTTCTTC. It encodes CASSLSFGVSGYNEQFF.

This chain uses TRBV5-1 with TRBJ2-7; 9 bases match TRBD1. Per germline, CDR1 SGHRS and CDR2 YFSETQ. This CDR3 region has 14 residues. The V segment lost 4 bases and the J segment 6 bases; nucleotides outside the gene matches: 8. The CDR3 DNA reads as TGCGCCAGCAGCCCGAGGACAGGGGTGTCCGAGCAGTACTTC. Translated: CASSPRTGVSEQYF.

About this clone itself: In the same sample, other DNA sequences code for this CDR3. This rearrangement joins TRBV6-5 to TRBJ2-3, with a possible D match to TRBD2 (6 bases). CDR3 size: 13 residues. Trimming removed 6 bases at V and 0 bases at J, with 7 bases between. Germline V gene sequence: CDR1 MNHEY, CDR2 SVGAGI. CDR3 DNA: TGTGCCAGCAGACTAGCTAGCACAGATACGCAGTATTTT. Translation: CASRLASTDTQYF.